The 25 T cell receptor beta chains below come from one sample, sequenced in a study of T cells in Graves' hyperthyroidism and ophthalmopathy (dated by TCRdb to between 2019 and 2020). The library relied on multiplex PCR. The instrument was an Illumina HiSeq 2000. TCR beta CDR3 regions were amplified from RNA transcripts. A first-round RT-PCR of the TCR CDR3 used the HTBI primer set with the Qiagen OneStep RT-PCR kit. TCRdb ran its own pipeline on the public reads, namely fastp trimming at Q25 and MiXCR clone calling, and kept in-frame beta chains. Every CDR3 protein is listed once, alongside the most common genes and DNA of its rows. The sample profile shows 340,000 or so distinct CDR3 sequences; about 20% of them were found once. Under 55% of the sample comes from the top ten. The material sequenced was blood. The receptors were gathered from a woman in her forties or fifties with Graves' hyperthyroidism.

This clonotype was counted only a few times. V gene TRBV7-8 combines with J gene TRBJ2-6; 8 nucleotides line up with TRBD1. After removal of 4 bases from V and 2 bases from J, the junction contained 10 bases not matched to a gene. The CDR3 has 18 amino acids. Germline V gives CDR1 SGHVS, CDR2 FQNEAQ. The CDR3 sequence is CASSSQGALLAGANVLTF. DNA for the CDR3: TGTGCCAGCAGCTCTCAGGGGGCACTTCTAGCTGGGGCCAACGTCCTGACTTTC. Full variable domain (remainder filled in from reference TRBV7-8 and TRBJ2-6): GAGVSQSPRYKVAKRGQDVALRCDPISGHVSLFWYQQALGQGPEFLTYFQNEAQLDKSGLPSDRFFAERPEGSVSTLKIQRTQQEDSAVYLCASSSQGALLAGANVLTFGAGSRLTVL.

For this clonotype: This may stem from a read error, because a much larger clone lies one nucleotide away. The chain employs TRBV12-3 or TRBV12-4 and TRBJ1-1; D is perhaps TRBD1 (5 bases). CDR3 length: 12 amino acids. CDR3: CANSGTNTEAFF. The CDR3 DNA is TGTGCCAACAGTGGGACTAACACTGAAGCTTTCTTT.

This rearrangement joins TRBV15 to TRBJ2-1, with D unresolved. Trimming removed 0 bases from V and 8 bases from J, with 2 bases in between. From germline, CDR1 is LNHNV and CDR2 YYDKDF (reference sequence). The CDR3 runs to 11 residues. CDR3 coding DNA: TGTGCCACCAGCAGAGAAGATGAGCAGTTCTTC. Protein product: CATSREDEQFF.

The CDR3 spells CASSPPPARGNEQFF. As DNA, the CDR3 is TGTGCCAGCAGTCCTCCCCCCGCGAGGGGAAATGAGCAGTTCTTC. The chain links TRBV27 to TRBJ2-1; D could derive from TRBD1 or TRBD2 (5 bases each). This CDR3 is 15 amino acids long. Germline lookup yields CDR1 MNHEY and CDR2 SMNVEV (reference sequence). V was clipped by 5 bases and J by 7 bases, with 18 bases between them.

Many counts were recorded for this clonotype. J is TRBJ2-5 and V is TRBV11-1, with D possibly matching TRBD1 (5 bases). In germline, CDR1 is SGHAT, CDR2 FQDESV (reference sequence). V lost 4 bases to trimming and J lost 4 bases, with 13 bases between them. The CDR3 is made up of 14 amino acids. The DNA for the CDR3 is TGTGCCAGCAGCTCTCAGGGAATCGGAGAGACCCAGTACTTC. Translated, it gives CASSSQGIGETQYF.

This clonotype was detected many times. The chain combines TRBV2 with TRBJ2-7; 10 bases are a match to TRBD2. Germline CDR1 is SNHLY and CDR2 is FYNNEI. V was clipped by 4 bases and J by 5 bases; unmatched bases: 2. CDR3 size: 13 residues. The CDR3 here is CASSGLAGHEQYF. DNA for the CDR3: TGTGCCAGCAGTGGACTAGCGGGCCACGAGCAGTACTTC.

The CDR3 sequence: CASSPPGTRETQYF. For the CDR3, the DNA is TGTGCCAGCTCACCCCCAGGGACGAGAGAGACCCAGTACTTC. The chain has TRBV18 and TRBJ2-5, with D perhaps matching TRBD1 or TRBD2 (5 bases each). The CDR3 spans 14 residues. V gave up 3 bases and J gave up 4 bases, with 12 bases separating them. Per germline, CDR1 KGHSH and CDR2 LQKENI.

With respect to this clonotype: A much more abundant neighbour one base away suggests this may be a read error. This chain connects TRBV10-3 to TRBJ1-4, with D maybe TRBD1 (6 bases). CDR1 is ENHRY and CDR2 is SYGVKD in the germline V gene. The CDR3 contains 13 residues. The CDR3 DNA reads as TGTGTCGCAAAGGGTCAGGGGAATGAAAAACTGTTTTTT. Protein sequence: CVAKGQGNEKLFF.

The chain links TRBV20-1 to TRBJ2-6; perhaps TRBD1 as D (5 bases). Germline assignment: CDR1 DFQATT and CDR2 SNEGSKA (reference sequence). This CDR3 has 17 residues. The V end was cut by 0 bases, the J end by 0 bases, with 12 bases between. This CDR3 is CSARDWGRDSGANVLTF. The DNA for the CDR3 is TGCAGTGCTAGAGATTGGGGCAGGGACTCTGGGGCCAACGTCCTGACTTTC.

Only one count was recorded for this clonotype. The chain couples TRBV4-1 to TRBJ2-7; perhaps TRBD1 as D (6 bases). The CDR3 totals 14 residues. CDR1 is MGHRA and CDR2 is YSYEKL in the germline V gene. Written as DNA, the CDR3 is TGTGCCAGCAGCCAAGTGGGGGCGGGCCACGAGCAGTACGTC. This gives the protein CASSQVGAGHEQYV.

This clonotype was recorded many times. The chain has TRBV30 and TRBJ1-1; tentative D call: TRBD1 (5 bases). Trimming took 1 base from V and 6 from J, leaving 12 bases between them. Germline loops: CDR1 GTSNPN, CDR2 SVGIG (reference sequence). This CDR3 is 13 amino acids long. The CDR3: CAWSEAVGPEAFF. The DNA for the CDR3 is TGTGCCTGGAGTGAAGCAGTGGGGCCTGAAGCTTTCTTT.

Ten or more counts support this clonotype. J is TRBJ2-5 and V is TRBV2; tentatively, D is TRBD1 (5 bases). The germline V and J ends were trimmed by 5 bases and 5 bases, with 12 bases remaining between them. The V gene's germline CDR1 is SNHLY and CDR2 FYNNEI. This CDR3 is 13 amino acids long. The CDR3 region has the DNA TGTGCCAGCAGTAACAGGAAAAGGGAGACCCAGTACTTC. It translates to CASSNRKRETQYF. Full variable domain (remainder filled in from reference TRBV2 and TRBJ2-5): EPEVTQTPSHQVTQMGQEVILRCVPISNHLYFYWYRQILGQKVEFLVSFYNNEISEKSEIFDDQFSVERPDGSNFTLKIRSTKLEDSAMYFCASSNRKRETQYFGPGTRLLVL.

The chain combines TRBV9 with TRBJ2-7; 9 bases agree with TRBD1. This CDR3 spans 15 amino acids. Germline lookup yields CDR1 SGDLS and CDR2 YYNGEE. The V segment lost 0 bases and the J segment 3 bases; nucleotides outside the gene matches: 4. CDR3 residues: CASSVEGTGNYEQYF. The CDR3 DNA sequence: TGTGCCAGCAGCGTAGAAGGGACAGGGAACTACGAGCAGTACTTC.

The V gene is TRBV10-3, the J gene TRBJ2-5, with TRBD2 matching over 7 bases. CDR3 length equals 16 residues. V lost 3 bases, J lost 3 bases, and 10 bases stayed unmatched. Germline assignment: CDR1 ENHRY and CDR2 SYGVKD. The CDR3 coding sequence is TGTGCCATCAGTGAAAGTCTAGCGGATATAAAAGAGACCCAGTACTTC. Amino acid sequence: CAISESLADIKETQYF.

This clonotype was counted at least ten times. This rearrangement joins TRBV6-1 to TRBJ2-6; D remains ambiguous. V lost 4 bases to trimming and J lost 0 bases, with 16 bases between them. The CDR3 covers 18 residues. Germline lookup yields CDR1 MNHNS and CDR2 SASEGT. The CDR3 sequence is CASSGKGGSRSGANVLTF. The CDR3 bases are TGTGCCAGCAGTGGAAAAGGTGGCTCCCGCTCTGGGGCCAACGTCCTGACTTTC.

About this clonotype itself: With a much larger clone just one base away, this may be a read error. This chain uses TRBV11-2 with TRBJ2-7; the D gene is possibly TRBD2 (5 bases). Germline V gene lookup returns CDR1 SGHAT and CDR2 FQNNGV. The CDR3 runs 15 residues. CDR3 sequence: CASSEAGSLAYGQYV. The CDR3 nucleotides read TGTGCCAGCAGCGAGGCGGGTTCCCTTGCCTACGGGCAGTACGTC.

This clonotype turned up a few times. The chain couples TRBV30 to TRBJ1-4; D remains unclear. Germline loops: CDR1 GTSNPN, CDR2 SVGIG (reference sequence). Trimming took off 5 bases at V and 3 bases at J, with 16 bases between the two ends. CDR3 length: 15 amino acids. CDR3 DNA: TGTGCCTGGCAAGGGAATTCGGTCGCTAATGAAAAACTGTTTTTT. Protein sequence: CAWQGNSVANEKLFF.

This clonotype occurred many times. The V gene is TRBV7-8, the J gene TRBJ2-5; D not resolved. The V and J ends lost 3 bases and 4 bases respectively, with 9 bases between them. Germline loops: CDR1 SGHVS, CDR2 FQNEAQ. CDR3 size: 13 residues. The CDR3 reads CASSFLVGETQYF. Here the CDR3 DNA reads TGTGCCAGCAGCTTTTTGGTCGGAGAGACCCAGTACTTC.

The chain uses TRBV20-1 and TRBJ1-4; TRBD1 matches 12 bases. CDR3 length: 13 amino acids. Germline CDR1 is DFQATT and CDR2 is SNEGSKA (reference sequence). The ends lost 5 bases at V and 10 bases at J; junction bases unmatched: 5. CDR3 residues: CSAGTGGAGKLFF. In nucleotides, the CDR3 is TGCAGTGCTGGGACAGGGGGCGCGGGAAAACTGTTTTTT.

This chain joins TRBV12-3 or TRBV12-4 and TRBJ2-2; weak D call: TRBD2 (5 bases). The CDR3 runs 16 residues. The V and J ends lost 3 bases and 0 bases respectively, with 11 bases between them. This chain's CDR3 is CASSFGKNTNTGELFF. CDR3 DNA sequence: TGTGCCAGCAGTTTCGGGAAAAACACGAACACCGGGGAGCTGTTTTTT.

This clonotype was detected only a few times. The chain recombines TRBV2 with TRBJ2-1; TRBD1 agrees at 9 bases. The CDR3 runs to 12 residues. CDR1 and CDR2 (germline): SNHLY, FYNNEI. The V segment lost 6 bases and the J segment 8 bases; nucleotides outside the gene matches: 2. As DNA, the CDR3 is TGTGCCAGCAGACAGGGGGCCTATGAGCAGTTCTTC. It specifies CASRQGAYEQFF.

This clonotype appeared a single time. The V and J genes are TRBV11-3 and TRBJ2-1; 7 nucleotides agree with TRBD2. Germline CDR1 is SGHNT and CDR2 is YENEEA. After removal of 1 base from V and 7 bases from J, the junction contained 10 bases not matched to a gene. This CDR3 contains 16 residues. The CDR3 reads CASSLGPAGKMNEQFF. CDR3 in DNA: TGTGCCAGCAGCTTAGGCCCAGCGGGAAAGATGAATGAGCAGTTCTTC.

This rearrangement joins TRBV5-4 to TRBJ2-6, with 9 bases identical to TRBD1. This CDR3 has 16 residues. CDR1 is SGHNT and CDR2 is YYREEE in the germline V gene (reference sequence). V trimming: 1 base; J trimming: 2 bases; junction bases outside the gene matches: 1. In nucleotides, the CDR3 is TGTGCCAGCAGCTTGACAGGGGGCGCTGGGGCCAACGTCCTGACTTTC. This gives the protein CASSLTGGAGANVLTF.

V and J are TRBV28 and TRBJ2-1; 9 nucleotides line up with TRBD2. The ends lost 6 bases at V and 4 bases at J; junction bases unmatched: 4. The CDR3 sequence is 14 residues long. The V gene's germline CDR1 is MDHEN and CDR2 SYDVKM. CDR3 amino acids: CASSLAGLYNEQFF. CDR3 sequence (DNA): TGTGCCAGCAGCCTAGCGGGATTATACAATGAGCAGTTCTTC.

This clonotype has at least ten counts. V is TRBV20-1 and J is TRBJ2-7; 11 nucleotides line up with TRBD1. CDR1 is DFQATT and CDR2 is SNEGSKA in the germline V gene (reference sequence). Trimming took 5 bases from V and 3 from J; bases not matched to a gene: 6. This CDR3 is 14 amino acids long. DNA for the CDR3: TGCAGTGCTCGCCCCGGGACAGGGGGCTACGAGCAGTACTTC. Residues: CSARPGTGGYEQYF.